Listed here are 17 T cell receptor beta chains from one sample, sequenced in a study of cytomegalovirus exposure and HLA in healthy donors. The PCR used 60 Vbeta and 13 Jbeta primers. Using immunoSEQ multiplex PCR, the repertoire was profiled, and TCRdb retains in-frame clones only, with some absent. The sample lists 130,000 or so clones; roughly 70% were seen once. The material sequenced was PBMCs. The receptors stem from a middle-aged woman in good health and CMV-seropositive.

The rearrangement links TRBV11-2 to TRBJ2-1; 7 nucleotides line up with TRBD2. The CDR3 spans 15 residues. V dropped 3 bases and J dropped 2; count of bases not matched to a gene: 4. Per germline, CDR1 SGHAT and CDR2 FQNNGV. CDR3 sequence: CASSFSSGTYNEQFF. CDR3 nucleotides: TGTGCCAGCAGCTTTTCTAGCGGCACCTACAATGAGCAGTTCTTC.

The CDR3 coding sequence is TGTGCCAGCAGGGTTGACAGGGTAAATTCACCCCTCCACTTT. It translates to CASRVDRVNSPLHF. V is TRBV2 and J is TRBJ1-6; 7 bases fit TRBD1. This CDR3 is 14 amino acids long. V dropped 6 bases and J dropped 7; count of bases not matched to a gene: 6. CDR1 is SNHLY, CDR2 FYNNEI, per germline.

The gene calls are TRBV27 and TRBJ2-3; 7 positions agree with TRBD2. The V and J ends lost 5 bases and 3 bases, in that order; junction bases with no gene match: 8. Germline V gives CDR1 MNHEY, CDR2 SMNVEV (reference sequence). CDR3 size: 15 residues. The CDR3 DNA is TGTGCCAGCAGTCCCCCGGGGGGACGAACAGATACGCAGTATTTT. Translation gives CASSPPGGRTDTQYF.

CDR3 DNA sequence: TGTGCCAGCAGTTACGGAGGGATTAATGAAAAACTGTTTTTT. This encodes CASSYGGINEKLFF. The rearrangement links TRBV6-5 to TRBJ1-4; D is unclear. This CDR3 comprises 14 residues. Deletions cut 2 bases from V and 4 bases from J, with 8 bases between. CDR1 is MNHEY, CDR2 SVGAGI, per germline.

The CDR3 DNA reads as TGTGCCAGCAGTTTATCGTTCAGGGTAGGCAATCAGCCCCAGCATTTT. This encodes CASSLSFRVGNQPQHF. V and J are TRBV28 and TRBJ1-5; D perhaps matches TRBD1 (5 bases). The CDR3 is 16 amino acids. Germline lookup yields CDR1 MDHEN and CDR2 SYDVKM. V was trimmed by 1 base and J by 2 bases, leaving 12 bases between them. Full variable domain (remainder filled in from reference TRBV28 and TRBJ1-5): DVKVTQSSRYLVKRTGEKVFLECVQDMDHENMFWYRQDPGLGLRLIYFSYDVKMKEKGDIPEGYSVSREKKERFSLILESASTNQTSMYLCASSLSFRVGNQPQHFGDGTRLSIL.

The chain combines TRBV21-1 with TRBJ2-3; the listed D gene, TRBD2, was not tested against the DNA. TRBV21-1 is termed a pseudogene. The CDR3 contains 18 residues. CDR3 DNA sequence: TGTGCCAGCAGCTTAATCCCCGGGACTAGCGGGACCACAGATACGCAGTATTTT. Translation gives CASSLIPGTSGTTDTQYF.

This clone was seen more than once but under ten times. J is TRBJ1-1 and V is TRBV18; D not certain. Germline CDR1 KGHSH, CDR2 LQKENI. CDR3 size: 15 residues. V shed 10 bases and J shed 5 bases, with 23 bases lying between them. CDR3 nucleotides: TGTGCCACCCAAGCCTTAACGAGCCCGGGGACTGAAGCTTTCTTT. Amino acids: CATQALTSPGTEAFF.

This clone was seen a few times. The CDR3 region has the DNA TGTGCCAGCAGTACCCACAGGGGTAATCAGCCCCAGCATTTT. Amino acid sequence: CASSTHRGNQPQHF. The chain is built from TRBV6-1 and TRBJ1-5; 7 bases line up with TRBD1. Germline V gene sequence: CDR1 MNHNS, CDR2 SASEGT. This CDR3 is built from 14 residues. Germline trimming cut 5 bases from V and 4 bases from J; bases unmatched to any gene: 5.

The chain combines TRBV15 with TRBJ2-5; 11 bases fit TRBD1. V shed 0 bases, J shed 11 bases, and the junction held 14 bases outside the gene matches. The CDR3 totals 17 residues. Germline lookup yields CDR1 LNHNV and CDR2 YYDKDF (reference sequence). CDR3 coding DNA: TGTGCCACCAGCAGAGATCAGTGGTGGGACAGGGGGGGGGAGCAGTACTTC. Protein sequence: CATSRDQWWDRGGEQYF. The full variable domain, with the rest looked up from reference TRBV15 and TRBJ2-5, is DAMVIQNPRYQVTQFGKPVTLSCSQTLNHNVMYWYQQKSSQAPKLLFHYYDKDFNNEADTPDNFQSRRPNTSFCFLDIRSPGLGDTAMYLCATSRDQWWDRGGEQYFGPGTRLLVL.

The CDR3 bases are TGTGCCAGCAGCTTAGGCCGGGACTACGAGCAGTACTTC. This gives the protein CASSLGRDYEQYF. The V call is TRBV7-2, the J call TRBJ2-5, with D possibly TRBD2 on 5 matching bases. The J call could be wrong; TRBJ2-7 is a better fit for the DNA end. The CDR3 runs to 13 residues. The germline V gene has CDR1 SGHTA and CDR2 FQGNSA.

The chain employs TRBV6-5 and TRBJ2-7; TRBD1 matches 11 bases. There are 16 residues in the CDR3. Germline CDR1 and CDR2: MNHEY and SVGAGI. V was clipped by 4 bases and J by 0 bases; unmatched bases: 5. CDR3 region: CASSSYGTGGSYEQYF. The CDR3 coding sequence is TGTGCCAGCAGTTCGTACGGGACAGGGGGCTCCTACGAGCAGTACTTC.

This clone was counted between two and nine times. The rearrangement joins TRBV29-1 to TRBJ2-7; a possible D gene is TRBD2 (6 bases). Germline V gene data show CDR1 as SQVTM and CDR2 as ANQGSEA. The V end was cut by 5 bases, the J end by 5 bases, with 16 bases between. The CDR3 is made up of 13 amino acids. The CDR3 spells CSVRNAGTHEQYF. The CDR3 coding sequence is TGCAGCGTTCGCAACGCGGGAACCCACGAGCAGTACTTC.

This chain links TRBV7-9 with TRBJ2-7, with D possibly being TRBD2 (5 bases). Germline V gene sequence: CDR1 SEHNR, CDR2 FQNEAQ (reference sequence). The CDR3 is 11 amino acids. Trimming cost V 6 bases and J 4 bases, with 7 bases left between them. The CDR3 loop is CASSRGYEQYF. The DNA of the CDR3 is TGTGCCAGCAGTCGAGGGTACGAGCAGTACTTC.

The rearrangement joins TRBV5-6 to TRBJ2-7; TRBD2 aligns across 7 bases. J gave up 1 base and V 5 bases, and 12 bases lay outside the gene matches. CDR3 length: 16 residues. Germline V CDR1 and CDR2: SGHDT, YYEEEE. The CDR3 here is CASSTSATRLSYEQYF. The CDR3 DNA sequence: TGTGCCAGCAGTACTAGCGCGACGAGACTATCCTACGAGCAGTACTTC.

This chain links TRBV27 with TRBJ2-1; TRBD1 aligns across 10 bases. This CDR3 spans 16 amino acids. J gave up 5 bases and V 5 bases, and 9 bases lay outside the gene matches. Germline CDR1 reads MNHEY; CDR2 reads SMNVEV (reference sequence). The CDR3, as DNA: TGTGCCAGCAGTGGAATAACGGGACAGGGGAACAATGAGCAGTTCTTC. This codes for CASSGITGQGNNEQFF.

The chain is built from TRBV5-5 and TRBJ1-2; 7 nucleotides match TRBD1. The V and J ends lost 3 bases and 3 bases, in that order; junction bases with no gene match: 8. Germline CDR1 and CDR2: SGHKS and YYEKEE (reference sequence). The CDR3 loop spans 15 amino acids. This CDR3 reads CASSWGQLQHYGYTF. In DNA, the CDR3 is TGTGCCAGCAGCTGGGGACAGTTACAGCACTATGGCTACACCTTC.

The chain joins TRBV6-1 to TRBJ1-5; tentative D call: TRBD1 (6 bases). Trimming took 3 bases from V and 3 from J, leaving 15 bases between them. This CDR3 spans 16 amino acids. Germline V gene lookup returns CDR1 MNHNS and CDR2 SASEGT. CDR3 in amino acids: CASSENGGLSNQPQHF. The DNA of the CDR3 is TGTGCCAGCAGTGAGAATGGGGGCCTCTCCAATCAGCCCCAGCATTTT.